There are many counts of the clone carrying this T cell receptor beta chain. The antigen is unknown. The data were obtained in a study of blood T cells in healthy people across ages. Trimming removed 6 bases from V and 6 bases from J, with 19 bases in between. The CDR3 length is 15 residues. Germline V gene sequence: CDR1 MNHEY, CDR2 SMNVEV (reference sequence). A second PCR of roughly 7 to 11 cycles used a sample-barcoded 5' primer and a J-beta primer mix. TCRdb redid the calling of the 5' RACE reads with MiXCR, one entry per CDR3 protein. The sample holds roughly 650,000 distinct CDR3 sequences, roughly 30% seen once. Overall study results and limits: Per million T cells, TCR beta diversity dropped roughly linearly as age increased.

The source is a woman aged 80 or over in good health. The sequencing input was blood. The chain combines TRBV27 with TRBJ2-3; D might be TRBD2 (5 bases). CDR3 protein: CASSRGDKKRDTQYF. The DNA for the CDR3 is TGTGCCAGCAGCCGGGGAGACAAAAAACGGGATACGCAGTATTTT.